This T cell receptor beta chain was sequenced in a study of blood T cell repertoires in COVID-19. Turning to the study itself: COVID-19 samples, acute and convalescent, were from the United States, Italy and Spain. PBMCs, B-cell-depleted T cells, or T cells were the source of the cDNA or gDNA that made up the material.

Per the original data handling: For nucleated cells, counts were estimated from reference gene primer amplification. The assay was immunoSEQ multiplex PCR, and TCRdb's table has in-frame clones only and misses some. V and J calls and clone size are as listed in that table; D and trimming were resolved from the DNA. Among approximately 260,000 clones, approximately 87% were seen once, and the ten largest hold around 4.5%. Looked up from germline, CDR1 is SGHAT and CDR2 is FQNNGV. The CDR3 is 14 residues long. V was clipped by 3 bases and J by 3 bases, with 12 bases between them. This receptor was taken from a man in his sixties who had recovered from COVID-19. The sample comprised peripheral blood. This sequence joins TRBV11-2 and TRBJ2-7, with D perhaps matching TRBD2 (6 bases). This CDR3 reads CASSFLQTSYEQYF. The CDR3 nucleotides are TGTGCCAGCAGCTTCCTACAGACTAGCTACGAGCAGTACTTC.